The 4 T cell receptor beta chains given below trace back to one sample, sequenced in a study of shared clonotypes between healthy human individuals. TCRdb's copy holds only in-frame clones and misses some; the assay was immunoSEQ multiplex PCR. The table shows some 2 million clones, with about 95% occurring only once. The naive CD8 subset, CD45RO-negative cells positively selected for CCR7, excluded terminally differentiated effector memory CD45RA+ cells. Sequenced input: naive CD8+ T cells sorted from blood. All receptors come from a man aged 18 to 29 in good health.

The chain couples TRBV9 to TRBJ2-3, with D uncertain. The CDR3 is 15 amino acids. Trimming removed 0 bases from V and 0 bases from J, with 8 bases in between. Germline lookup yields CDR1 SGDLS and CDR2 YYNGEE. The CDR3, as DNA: TGTGCCAGCAGCGTAGTTACCGATAGCACAGATACGCAGTATTTT. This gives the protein CASSVVTDSTDTQYF. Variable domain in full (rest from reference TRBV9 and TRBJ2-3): DSGVTQTPKHLITATGQRVTLRCSPRSGDLSVYWYQQSLDQGLQFLIQYYNGEERAKGNILERFSAQQFPDLHSELNLSSLELGDSALYFCASSVVTDSTDTQYFGPGTRLTVL.

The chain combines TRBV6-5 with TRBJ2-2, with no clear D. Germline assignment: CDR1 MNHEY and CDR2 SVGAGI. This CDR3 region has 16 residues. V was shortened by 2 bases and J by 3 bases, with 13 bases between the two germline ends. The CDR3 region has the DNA TGTGCCAGCAGTTACGTGACACAATTTTACACCGGGGAGCTGTTTTTT. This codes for CASSYVTQFYTGELFF.

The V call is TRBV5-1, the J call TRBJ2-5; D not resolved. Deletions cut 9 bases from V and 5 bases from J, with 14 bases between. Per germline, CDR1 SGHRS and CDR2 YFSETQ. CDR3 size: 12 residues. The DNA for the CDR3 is TGCGCCACTCTGAGGCAGCTTGAGACCCAGTACTTC. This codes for CATLRQLETQYF.

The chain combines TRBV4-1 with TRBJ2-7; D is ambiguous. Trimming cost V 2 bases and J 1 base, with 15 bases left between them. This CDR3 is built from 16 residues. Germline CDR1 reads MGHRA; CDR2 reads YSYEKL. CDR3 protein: CASSQPDGVGSYEQYF. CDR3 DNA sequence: TGCGCCAGCAGCCAACCCGACGGAGTAGGGTCCTACGAGCAGTACTTC.